This T cell receptor (beta chain) was obtained from a study of blood T cell repertoires in COVID-19. Looking at the study overall: Sources were T cells, B-cell-depleted T cells, or PBMCs; the material itself was cDNA or gDNA.

TCRdb's table, derived via immunoSEQ multiplex PCR, lists solely in-frame clones and lacks some. This table holds about 200,000 clones, roughly 90% found once. V was trimmed by 4 bases and J by 2 bases, leaving 8 bases between them. The CDR3 has 13 amino acids. Looked up from germline, CDR1 is SGHDT and CDR2 is YYEEEE. This rearrangement joins TRBV5-6 to TRBJ2-3; D not certain. Sequencing input: peripheral blood. The source is a woman aged 45 to 65 with acute or convalescent COVID-19. CDR3 loop: CASSPTYTDTQYF. In DNA form, the CDR3 reads TGTGCCAGCAGCCCCACTTACACAGATACGCAGTATTTT.